The 30 T cell receptor beta chains listed next were all sequenced from one sample in a study of spatial heterogeneity in lung cancer. Stated time point: sample taken at primary tumor resection. In each case, whole RNA from tumor, nontumor lung or frozen PBMC was sequenced unsorted. TCRdb recomputed calls from the 5' RACE reads with MiXCR, one row per CDR3 protein. The sample holds roughly 13,000 distinct CDR3 sequences; about 9.4% are singletons and the top ten take 25% to 35%. The sample consisted of PBMCs, taken at surgery. Source of these receptors: a male donor with early-stage non-small cell lung cancer.

This clonotype qualifies as medium-sized (0.01 to 0.1%). V is TRBV18 and J is TRBJ1-1; TRBD1 aligns across 7 bases. Germline assignment: CDR1 KGHSH and CDR2 LQKENI. V lost 5 bases and J lost 9; bases outside the gene matches: 15. The CDR3 loop spans 15 amino acids. The CDR3 here is CASSTETGTARKAFF. DNA for the CDR3: TGTGCCAGCTCAACAGAGACCGGGACAGCGAGGAAAGCTTTCTTT.

This clonotype was observed at least ten times. The chain employs TRBV28 and TRBJ2-7; D is uncertain. Trimming cost V 10 bases and J 2 bases, with 12 bases left between them. CDR1 and CDR2 from the germline V gene are MDHEN and SYDVKM. This CDR3 is built from 12 residues. The CDR3 nucleotides read TGTGCCACTTCCCGACGGCCCTACGAGCAGTACTTC. Encoded protein: CATSRRPYEQYF. The full variable domain, rest sourced from reference TRBV28 and TRBJ2-7, is DVKVTQSSRYLVKRTGEKVFLECVQDMDHENMFWYRQDPGLGLRLIYFSYDVKMKEKGDIPEGYSVSREKKERFSLILESASTNQTSMYLCATSRRPYEQYFGPGTRLTVT.

This clonotype was detected ten times or more. The chain joins TRBV29-1 to TRBJ2-1; 13 bases are a match to TRBD2. CDR3 length: 14 residues. Germline V lookup: CDR1 SQVTM, CDR2 ANQGSEA. Trimming cost V 4 bases and J 6 bases; bases outside gene matches: 3. The CDR3 reads CSVGRTSGSNEQFF. DNA for the CDR3: TGCAGCGTTGGCAGGACTAGCGGGAGCAATGAGCAGTTCTTC.

This clonotype has at least ten counts. DNA of the CDR3: TGCGCCAGCAGCGATACAGGGGGCTCCTACGAGCAGTACTTC. This codes for CASSDTGGSYEQYF. The chain links TRBV4-1 to TRBJ2-7, with 8 nucleotides matching TRBD1. V was pared by 5 bases and J by 0 bases, with 3 bases of the junction left unmatched. This CDR3 region has 14 residues. CDR1 MGHRA and CDR2 YSYEKL come from the germline V gene.

This clonotype was observed many times. The rearrangement uses TRBV5-4 and TRBJ2-1; 11 positions agree with TRBD2. Trimming removed 4 bases from V and 5 bases from J; junction bases left unmatched: 2. Germline V CDR1 and CDR2: SGHNT, YYREEE (reference sequence). The CDR3 extends over 14 amino acids. CDR3 residues: CASSQGLADNEQFF. CDR3 DNA sequence: TGTGCCAGCAGCCAGGGACTAGCGGACAATGAGCAGTTCTTC.

This clonotype was found many times. The V and J genes are TRBV2 and TRBJ1-4; D remains unclear. CDR1 is SNHLY, CDR2 FYNNEI, per germline. CDR3 length: 14 residues. V dropped 4 bases and J dropped 7 bases, with 13 bases sitting between them. The CDR3 sequence: CASSGGRSSEKLFF. Written as DNA, the CDR3 is TGTGCCAGCAGTGGCGGCCGTTCTTCTGAAAAACTGTTTTTT.

This clonotype was recorded a few times. V usage is TRBV3-1 and J usage is TRBJ2-5; TRBD2 matches at 8 bases. With V trimmed by 0 bases and J by 5 bases, 5 bases remained unmatched. This CDR3 has 15 amino acids. Germline assignment: CDR1 LGHDT and CDR2 YNNKEL (reference sequence). In DNA form, the CDR3 reads TGTGCCAGCAGCCAAGAGGCGGGGGGCGCGGAGACCCAGTACTTC. Translating it yields CASSQEAGGAETQYF.

This chain joins TRBV11-2 and TRBJ2-3; perhaps TRBD1 as D (6 bases). Trimming stripped 1 base from V and 3 bases from J, with 14 bases between. Germline V CDR1 and CDR2: SGHAT, FQNNGV. This CDR3 is built from 16 residues. DNA of the CDR3: TGTGCCAGCAGCTTAGCCTCGGGACACCCAACAGATACGCAGTATTTT. Its translation: CASSLASGHPTDTQYF. Full variable domain (remainder filled in from reference TRBV11-2 and TRBJ2-3): EAGVAQSPRYKIIEKRQSVAFWCNPISGHATLYWYQQILGQGPKLLIQFQNNGVVDDSQLPKDRFSAERLKGVDSTLKIQPAKLEDSAVYLCASSLASGHPTDTQYFGPGTRLTVL.

This clonotype was counted once. The chain joins TRBV19 to TRBJ2-7, with 10 positions matching TRBD1. The junction had 18 bases not matched to a gene; V was cut back by 3 bases and J by 4 bases. The CDR3 is 19 residues long. The germline V gene has CDR1 LNHDA and CDR2 SQIVND (reference sequence). CDR3 residues: CASSISTAFSGTGDYEQYF. DNA of the CDR3: TGTGCCAGTAGTATCTCAACCGCTTTCTCCGGGACAGGGGATTACGAGCAGTACTTC.

This clonotype occurred many times. The chain uses TRBV2 and TRBJ2-1; 7 bases agree with TRBD2. V shed 2 bases, J shed 3 bases, and the junction held 4 bases outside the gene matches. The CDR3 is 15 residues long. The germline V gene has CDR1 SNHLY and CDR2 FYNNEI. The CDR3 DNA reads TGTGCCAGCAGTGAACCAGCGGGACTCTACAATGAGCAGTTCTTC. Translation gives CASSEPAGLYNEQFF.

This clonotype was seen at least ten times. The gene calls are TRBV18 and TRBJ2-6; 7 positions match TRBD1. Trimming cost V 2 bases and J 2 bases; bases outside gene matches: 9. The CDR3 has 18 amino acids. Germline V gene data show CDR1 as KGHSH and CDR2 as LQKENI. CDR3: CASSPVSGQQTGANVLTF. The DNA for the CDR3 is TGTGCCAGCTCACCAGTTTCGGGACAGCAAACTGGGGCCAACGTCCTGACTTTC.

This clonotype has a count of ten or more. The genes are TRBV20-1 and TRBJ1-5; 7 nucleotides line up with TRBD1. Germline V CDR1 and CDR2: DFQATT, SNEGSKA (reference sequence). Trimming cost V 5 bases and J 2 bases; bases outside gene matches: 3. The CDR3 runs to 13 residues. The DNA for the CDR3 is TGCAGTGCTTGGGACAGCCGCAATCAGCCCCAGCATTTT. Residues: CSAWDSRNQPQHF.

Ten or more counts support this clonotype. The rearrangement joins TRBV20-1 to TRBJ1-4; D is uncertain. Trimming cost V 0 bases and J 10 bases, with 15 bases left between them. The CDR3 totals 14 residues. In germline, CDR1 is DFQATT, CDR2 SNEGSKA (reference sequence). CDR3 loop: CSAREAGRIGKLFF. The CDR3 region has the DNA TGCAGTGCTAGAGAGGCCGGGAGGATTGGAAAACTGTTTTTT.

This clonotype was observed at least ten times. The chain links TRBV20-1 to TRBJ2-7; 10 bases match TRBD1. V lost 0 bases, J lost 0 bases, and 17 bases stayed unmatched. The CDR3 has 20 amino acids. Germline-derived CDR1 and CDR2 are DFQATT and SNEGSKA (reference sequence). Here the CDR3 reads CSARDRSRGQGTPSSYEQYF. DNA of the CDR3: TGCAGTGCTAGAGATAGGTCAAGGGGACAGGGGACCCCAAGCTCCTACGAGCAGTACTTC.

Ten or more counts support this clonotype. The chain has TRBV6-5 and TRBJ2-7; 11 positions match TRBD2. V trimming: 4 bases; J trimming: 3 bases; junction bases outside the gene matches: 20. In germline, CDR1 is MNHEY, CDR2 SVGAGI. This CDR3 has 20 amino acids. The CDR3 is CASSSVGRGRTSGRNYEQYF. The CDR3 region has the DNA TGTGCCAGCAGTTCCGTGGGCAGGGGGAGGACTAGCGGGCGGAACTACGAGCAGTACTTC.

This clonotype qualifies as medium-sized. The CDR3 DNA reads as TGTGCCAGCAGCATCCCGGGGAGGAGGGACACTGAAGCTTTCTTT. This codes for CASSIPGRRDTEAFF. The chain couples TRBV28 to TRBJ1-1; D is undetermined. Trimming pared 6 bases from V and 3 bases from J, leaving 17 bases between. This CDR3 spans 15 amino acids. Germline assignment: CDR1 MDHEN and CDR2 SYDVKM.

This clonotype was observed many times. This rearrangement joins TRBV18 to TRBJ1-5; perhaps TRBD1 as D (6 bases). This CDR3 comprises 17 residues. V lost 4 bases to trimming and J lost 1 base, with 17 bases between them. In germline, CDR1 is KGHSH, CDR2 LQKENI. This CDR3 reads CASSLQGGYKSNQPQHF. In DNA, the CDR3 is TGTGCCAGCTCACTACAGGGCGGTTACAAAAGCAATCAGCCCCAGCATTTT.

In DNA form, the CDR3 reads TGTGCCAGCAGTTCCTATCGGGACAGGGGAGTAGGCTACACCTTC. Amino acid sequence: CASSSYRDRGVGYTF. The chain has TRBV28 and TRBJ1-2, with TRBD1 identical over 10 bases. The CDR3 loop spans 15 amino acids. CDR1 and CDR2 (germline): MDHEN, SYDVKM. V dropped 4 bases and J dropped 8; count of bases not matched to a gene: 10.

This clonotype was counted ten times or more. This chain joins TRBV7-2 and TRBJ2-7, with D possibly matching TRBD2 (5 bases). Trimming removed 5 bases from V and 2 bases from J, with 13 bases in between. The germline CDR1 and CDR2 sequences are SGHTA and FQGNSA. This CDR3 has 14 residues. CDR3 sequence (DNA): TGTGCCAGCAGCAACCAGGTCGGGACCTACGAGCAGTACTTC. This gives the protein CASSNQVGTYEQYF. The variable domain in full, completed from reference TRBV7-2 and TRBJ2-7, reads GAGVSQSPSNKVTEKGKDVELRCDPISGHTALYWYRQSLGQGLEFLIYFQGNSAPDKSGLPSDRFSAERTGGSVSTLTIQRTQQEDSAVYLCASSNQVGTYEQYFGPGTRLTVT.

The genes are TRBV20-1 and TRBJ1-1; TRBD1 might be the D (5 bases). Germline V CDR1 and CDR2: DFQATT, SNEGSKA (reference sequence). This CDR3 region has 15 residues. V lost 0 bases and J 3 bases, leaving 14 bases between the germline ends. The DNA for the CDR3 is TGCAGTGCTAGAGATTGGGGAGGGGTCGACACTGAAGCTTTCTTT. Its translation is CSARDWGGVDTEAFF.

This clonotype has a count of ten or more. CDR3 DNA: TGTGCCAGCAGTGAAGGGGACGGTCAGCCCCAGCATTTT. Translating it yields CASSEGDGQPQHF. The rearrangement uses TRBV6-1 and TRBJ1-5, with a possible D match to TRBD1 (5 bases). The V gene lost 1 base and the J gene lost 6 bases, with 7 bases spanning the gap. The CDR3 is 13 residues long. CDR1 and CDR2 (germline): MNHNS, SASEGT.

The V gene is TRBV12-3 or TRBV12-4, the J gene TRBJ1-1; a weak D match, TRBD1 (5 bases). Trimming shortened V by 6 bases and J by 11 bases, and 13 bases separated the two germline ends. The CDR3 has 11 residues. The CDR3 spells CASRKGLGAFF. The DNA for the CDR3 is TGTGCCAGCAGGAAGGGGCTTGGGGCTTTCTTT.

This clonotype appeared many times. This chain uses TRBV7-6 with TRBJ1-6; TRBD1 is a possible D gene (5 bases). The CDR3 extends over 13 amino acids. The V gene lost 4 bases and the J gene lost 11 bases, with 12 bases spanning the gap. Germline-derived CDR1 and CDR2 are SGHVS and FNYEAQ. The CDR3 DNA reads TGTGCCAGCAGCTCCTATGCAGGGACACCCCTCCACTTT. Protein: CASSSYAGTPLHF.

This clonotype counts as medium-sized. The J gene is TRBJ2-7, the V gene TRBV4-1; TRBD2 might be the D (7 bases). Germline V gives CDR1 MGHRA, CDR2 YSYEKL. The V end lost 4 bases, the J end lost 1 base, and 17 bases lay between the germline ends. CDR3 size: 16 residues. The DNA for the CDR3 is TGCGCCAGCAGCCTTATTCTGGGGGGGGCTTCCTACGAGCAGTACTTC. It is translated as CASSLILGGASYEQYF.

This clonotype was counted many times. The rearrangement links TRBV3-1 to TRBJ2-1; D call uncertain. The CDR3 extends over 17 amino acids. Looked up from germline, CDR1 is LGHDT and CDR2 is YNNKEL (reference sequence). Trimming cost V 4 bases and J 0 bases, with 16 bases left between them. This chain's CDR3 is CASSPRISFYSYNEQFF. The DNA of the CDR3 is TGTGCCAGCAGCCCTCGAATCTCTTTTTACTCCTACAATGAGCAGTTCTTC.

The table lists this clonotype with many counts. The CDR3: CAWSLLGREQFF. In nucleotides, the CDR3 is TGTGCCTGGAGTCTCCTAGGGAGGGAGCAGTTCTTC. The gene calls are TRBV30 and TRBJ2-1; D is possibly TRBD2 (6 bases). The CDR3 totals 12 residues. Deletions cut 2 bases from V and 10 bases from J, with 12 bases between. Germline V CDR1 and CDR2: GTSNPN, SVGIG (reference sequence).

This clonotype showed up many times. The rearrangement links TRBV5-5 to TRBJ2-3, with a weak D call TRBD1 (6 bases). Germline V CDR1 and CDR2: SGHKS, YYEKEE (reference sequence). There are 15 residues in the CDR3. With 4 bases removed from V and 3 bases from J, the gap between germline ends came to 15 bases. DNA of the CDR3: TGTGCCAGCAGCACCGGGACATTGAGAACAGATACGCAGTATTTT. Translated, it gives CASSTGTLRTDTQYF.

This clonotype was detected ten times or more. The chain uses TRBV27 and TRBJ2-5; 10 nucleotides line up with TRBD2. Germline CDR1 and CDR2: MNHEY and SMNVEV (reference sequence). V shed 3 bases, J shed 4 bases, and the junction held 20 bases outside the gene matches. This CDR3 is 20 amino acids long. The CDR3 is CASSFDPPSGRKGSRETQYF. CDR3 in DNA: TGTGCCAGCAGTTTCGACCCTCCTAGCGGGAGAAAGGGTAGCAGAGAGACCCAGTACTTC.

The gene calls are TRBV2 and TRBJ1-6; D not certain. This CDR3 region has 12 residues. The V gene's germline CDR1 is SNHLY and CDR2 FYNNEI. The ends were cut back, 8 bases at V and 10 bases at J, with 12 bases in the middle. CDR3 loop: CASAGEKSPLHF. The CDR3 DNA reads TGTGCCAGCGCGGGAGAAAAGTCACCCCTCCACTTT.

This sequence joins TRBV11-2 and TRBJ2-7; 10 bases line up with TRBD2. J lost 5 bases, V lost 5 bases, and 9 bases had no gene match. The germline CDR1 and CDR2 sequences are SGHAT and FQNNGV. This CDR3 is 15 amino acids long. The chain's CDR3 is CASSIGGSGRHEQYF. CDR3 in DNA: TGTGCCAGCAGCATTGGTGGTAGCGGGAGGCACGAGCAGTACTTC.